Below, 23 T cell receptor beta chains from the same sample are listed, as sequenced in a study of beta chain features in type 1 diabetes (dated by TCRdb to 2017 to 2018). Receptor libraries were prepared by the immunoSEQ multiplex PCR assay. The entire amount of isolated RNA was reverse transcribed using the High Capacity cDNA Reverse Transcription Kit, so the sequenced TCRB transcripts were expressed ones. As stored in TCRdb, this immuneACCESS dataset retains in-frame rearrangements with V and J assigned. A fraction of the clones does not appear; measured against another copy, unresolved V genes explain less than half of the discrepancy, and the remainder lacks a known reason. The sample profile shows hundreds of thousands of clones; about 12% of them were found once. Of the sample, about 0.017% is held by the ten largest clones. The sequenced sample consisted of naive CD4+ T cells from blood. The cell subset or site label corresponds to: true naive CD4+ T cells. The receptors originated from a man aged 18 to 30 in good health.

The chain carries TRBV4-1 and TRBJ2-7; 14 positions match TRBD2. The germline V gene encodes CDR1 MGHRA and CDR2 YSYEKL. The V and J ends lost 2 bases and 4 bases, in that order; junction bases with no gene match: 1. The CDR3 loop spans 15 amino acids. The CDR3 coding sequence is TGCGCCAGCAGCCAATGGACTAGCGGGGGGTACGAGCAGTACTTC. Protein product: CASSQWTSGGYEQYF.

This clone was observed a handful of times. The V gene is TRBV25-1, the J gene TRBJ2-7; 8 bases fit TRBD1. V was clipped by 6 bases and J by 7 bases; unmatched bases: 17. The germline V gene has CDR1 MGHDK and CDR2 SYGVNS. This CDR3 has 16 amino acids. CDR3 sequence: CASSQNRGSSLEEQYF. CDR3 bases: TGTGCCAGCAGCCAGAACAGGGGGTCATCCCTGGAGGAGCAGTACTTC.

CDR3: CASSVVGGGIDEQYF. DNA for the CDR3: TGTGCCAGCAGCGTCGTGGGAGGGGGTATTGACGAGCAGTACTTC. The J gene is TRBJ2-7, the V gene TRBV9; weak D call: TRBD2 (7 bases). Trimming removed 2 bases from V and 5 bases from J, with 17 bases in between. The germline V gene has CDR1 SGDLS and CDR2 YYNGEE. This CDR3 has 15 amino acids.

This clone appeared a few times. The rearrangement uses TRBV28 and TRBJ1-4, with D possibly being TRBD1 (6 bases). Germline V gene sequence: CDR1 MDHEN, CDR2 SYDVKM. With 7 bases removed from V and 5 bases from J, the gap between germline ends came to 8 bases. The CDR3 loop spans 12 amino acids. DNA of the CDR3: TGTGCCAGCAAACAGGGAAATGAAAAACTGTTTTTT. Translating gives CASKQGNEKLFF.

This chain uses TRBV28 with TRBJ2-7; no definite D call. This CDR3 is 11 amino acids long. The V end lost 3 bases, the J end lost 7 bases, and 7 bases lay between the germline ends. Germline V lookup: CDR1 MDHEN, CDR2 SYDVKM. CDR3 amino acids: CASSLAVEQYF. Here the CDR3 DNA reads TGTGCCAGCAGTTTGGCGGTGGAGCAGTACTTC.

The genes are TRBV7-9 and TRBJ2-1; a possible D gene is TRBD1 (5 bases). The CDR3 sequence is 15 residues long. V lost 4 bases, J lost 5 bases, and 15 bases lay in between. The germline CDR1 and CDR2 sequences are SEHNR and FQNEAQ (reference sequence). The CDR3 spells CASSYEQVFNNEQFF. The CDR3 DNA is TGTGCCAGCAGCTACGAACAGGTATTCAACAATGAGCAGTTCTTC.

This rearrangement joins TRBV19 to TRBJ2-2; 12 nucleotides agree with TRBD2. The CDR3 is made up of 16 amino acids. CDR1 is LNHDA, CDR2 SQIVND, per germline (reference sequence). Trimming at V came to 3 bases and at J to 1 base, leaving 0 bases not matched to a gene. The CDR3, as DNA: TGTGCCAGTAGTATGGGACTAGCGGGGAACACCGGGGAGCTGTTTTTT. It translates to CASSMGLAGNTGELFF.

A few counts support this clone. The V gene is TRBV9, the J gene TRBJ1-2, with 7 bases fitting TRBD1. The ends lost 5 bases at V and 4 bases at J; junction bases unmatched: 14. Germline CDR1 and CDR2: SGDLS and YYNGEE. The CDR3 totals 16 residues. For the CDR3, the DNA is TGTGCCAGCAGTGATCTGGAGGGGGCTCCCTTCTATGGCTACACCTTC. The encoded protein is CASSDLEGAPFYGYTF.

The chain has TRBV5-4 and TRBJ2-1; D uncertain. In germline, CDR1 is SGHNT, CDR2 YYREEE (reference sequence). Trimming stripped 2 bases from V and 0 bases from J, with 12 bases between. The CDR3 runs 16 residues. The CDR3 DNA is TGTGCCAGCAGCTTAAGCCCCACGAGCTCCTACAATGAGCAGTTCTTC. The encoded protein is CASSLSPTSSYNEQFF.

In its sample, this clone was seen a few times. The rearrangement links TRBV30 to TRBJ1-1, with D perhaps matching TRBD1 (5 bases). The V and J ends lost 2 bases and 11 bases respectively, with 12 bases between them. The germline gives CDR1 GTSNPN, CDR2 SVGIG (reference sequence). The CDR3 runs to 11 residues. The DNA of the CDR3 is TGTGCCTGGAGTACCGGGCGGGGGGCTTTCTTT. Translating gives CAWSTGRGAFF.

The chain combines TRBV6-1 with TRBJ2-7; 7 positions match TRBD2. Germline V gene data show CDR1 as MNHNS and CDR2 as SASEGT. The CDR3 runs to 14 residues. The ends lost 3 bases at V and 5 bases at J; junction bases unmatched: 7. Here the CDR3 DNA reads TGTGCCAGCAGTGACAGTGGCGGGAGTGACGAGCAGTACTTC. It yields the protein CASSDSGGSDEQYF.

V gene TRBV9 combines with J gene TRBJ2-5; weak D call: TRBD2 (6 bases). The ends were cut back, 4 bases at V and 4 bases at J, with 14 bases in the middle. The CDR3 has 14 residues. Germline CDR1 SGDLS, CDR2 YYNGEE. The CDR3: CASSLDGGGETQYF. Here the CDR3 DNA reads TGTGCCAGCAGCCTCGACGGGGGAGGAGAGACCCAGTACTTC.

This clone was counted a few times. This rearrangement joins TRBV7-8 to TRBJ2-7; TRBD1 aligns across 9 bases. The CDR3 is 15 amino acids. After removal of 2 bases from V and 5 bases from J, the junction contained 7 bases not matched to a gene. Per germline, CDR1 SGHVS and CDR2 FQNEAQ. CDR3 in amino acids: CASSLRGQGNDEQYF. The CDR3 DNA follows: TGTGCCAGCAGCTTAAGGGGACAGGGAAACGACGAGCAGTACTTC. The full variable domain, completed using reference TRBV7-8 and TRBJ2-7, is GAGVSQSPRYKVAKRGQDVALRCDPISGHVSLFWYQQALGQGPEFLTYFQNEAQLDKSGLPSDRFFAERPEGSVSTLKIQRTQQEDSAVYLCASSLRGQGNDEQYFGPGTRLTVT.

Only a few counts were recorded for this clone. The rearrangement links TRBV28 to TRBJ1-5; TRBD1 matches at 9 bases. The CDR3 has 15 amino acids. Per germline, CDR1 MDHEN and CDR2 SYDVKM. Germline trimming cut 7 bases from V and 3 bases from J; bases unmatched to any gene: 7. This CDR3 is CASTRDRVVNQPQHF. The DNA of the CDR3 is TGTGCCAGCACGAGGGACAGGGTAGTCAATCAGCCCCAGCATTTT.

The rearrangement links TRBV19 to TRBJ2-3, with 13 bases matching TRBD2. The CDR3 is made up of 16 amino acids. Germline V lookup: CDR1 LNHDA, CDR2 SQIVND (reference sequence). Unmatched junction bases numbered 6, after V lost 5 bases and J lost 4 bases. The CDR3 sequence is CASSVGLAGAPDTQYF. The DNA for the CDR3 is TGTGCCAGTAGTGTCGGACTAGCGGGAGCCCCAGATACGCAGTATTTT.

This clone has a handful of counts. The chain employs TRBV9 and TRBJ1-2; possible D gene TRBD1, 6 bases. The CDR3 is 13 amino acids. Germline V gene data show CDR1 as SGDLS and CDR2 as YYNGEE. V gave up 4 bases and J gave up 8 bases, with 15 bases separating them. CDR3 nucleotide sequence: TGTGCCAGCAGCAGAGACACAGGGTGGGGCTACACCTTC. Protein product: CASSRDTGWGYTF.

This clone was counted between two and nine times. The V call is TRBV2, the J call TRBJ2-7; D is undetermined. This CDR3 has 12 amino acids. V lost 3 bases and J lost 3, with 6 bases in between. The germline V gene encodes CDR1 SNHLY and CDR2 FYNNEI. CDR3 residues: CASSEAVYEQYF. CDR3 nucleotide sequence: TGTGCCAGCAGTGAGGCGGTCTACGAGCAGTACTTC.

The chain links TRBV30 to TRBJ1-5; TRBD1 agrees at 9 bases. V dropped 3 bases and J dropped 5; count of bases not matched to a gene: 2. Looked up from germline, CDR1 is GTSNPN and CDR2 is SVGIG (reference sequence). The CDR3 extends over 13 amino acids. The CDR3 protein is CAWSGTGYQPQHF. CDR3 DNA sequence: TGTGCCTGGAGCGGGACAGGGTATCAGCCCCAGCATTTT. The full variable domain, rest sourced from reference TRBV30 and TRBJ1-5, is SQTIHQWPATLVQPVGSPLSLECTVEGTSNPNLYWYRQAAGRGLQLLFYSVGIGQISSEVPQNLSASRPQDRQFILSSKKLLLSDSGFYLCAWSGTGYQPQHFGDGTRLSIL.

This chain links TRBV28 with TRBJ1-5; the D gene is possibly TRBD1 (6 bases). The CDR3 contains 15 residues. In germline, CDR1 is MDHEN, CDR2 SYDVKM. The V end was cut by 5 bases, the J end by 0 bases, with 11 bases between. CDR3: CASSGGHISNQPQHF. Written as DNA, the CDR3 is TGTGCCAGCAGTGGGGGACACATTAGCAATCAGCCCCAGCATTTT. The full variable domain, in which reference TRBV28 and TRBJ1-5 provide the parts outside the CDR3, is DVKVTQSSRYLVKRTGEKVFLECVQDMDHENMFWYRQDPGLGLRLIYFSYDVKMKEKGDIPEGYSVSREKKERFSLILESASTNQTSMYLCASSGGHISNQPQHFGDGTRLSIL.

The rearrangement links TRBV9 to TRBJ2-3; 7 nucleotides agree with TRBD2. Germline V gene data show CDR1 as SGDLS and CDR2 as YYNGEE. The ends lost 4 bases at V and 3 bases at J; junction bases unmatched: 11. This CDR3 is 16 amino acids long. The CDR3 DNA reads TGTGCCAGCAGCCCGTTCGGCGGGAGTCCGACAGATACGCAGTATTTT. It is translated as CASSPFGGSPTDTQYF.

The chain links TRBV5-4 to TRBJ1-1; no clear D. With 6 bases removed from V and 0 bases from J, the gap between germline ends came to 9 bases. Germline V CDR1 and CDR2: SGHNT, YYREEE (reference sequence). This CDR3 is 13 amino acids long. The CDR3 DNA sequence: TGTGCCAGCACCACCAGCGTGAACACTGAAGCTTTCTTT. Translated: CASTTSVNTEAFF.

This clone showed up just a few times. This chain connects TRBV7-2 to TRBJ1-5; TRBD1 matches 8 bases. Looked up from germline, CDR1 is SGHTA and CDR2 is FQGNSA. CDR3 length: 13 amino acids. With 4 bases clipped from V and 6 bases from J, the junction kept 2 bases outside the gene matches. CDR3 protein: CASSYRGGQPQHF. For the CDR3, the DNA is TGTGCCAGCAGCTACAGGGGGGGTCAGCCCCAGCATTTT.

This clone has just a few counts. The chain joins TRBV5-6 to TRBJ1-1; D gene uncertain. From germline, CDR1 is SGHDT and CDR2 YYEEEE. The CDR3 consists of 15 residues. The V end lost 0 bases, the J end lost 0 bases, and 9 bases lay between the germline ends. The CDR3 DNA is TGTGCCAGCAGCTTGGCCCCCAGGCTGAACACTGAAGCTTTCTTT. Its protein product is CASSLAPRLNTEAFF.